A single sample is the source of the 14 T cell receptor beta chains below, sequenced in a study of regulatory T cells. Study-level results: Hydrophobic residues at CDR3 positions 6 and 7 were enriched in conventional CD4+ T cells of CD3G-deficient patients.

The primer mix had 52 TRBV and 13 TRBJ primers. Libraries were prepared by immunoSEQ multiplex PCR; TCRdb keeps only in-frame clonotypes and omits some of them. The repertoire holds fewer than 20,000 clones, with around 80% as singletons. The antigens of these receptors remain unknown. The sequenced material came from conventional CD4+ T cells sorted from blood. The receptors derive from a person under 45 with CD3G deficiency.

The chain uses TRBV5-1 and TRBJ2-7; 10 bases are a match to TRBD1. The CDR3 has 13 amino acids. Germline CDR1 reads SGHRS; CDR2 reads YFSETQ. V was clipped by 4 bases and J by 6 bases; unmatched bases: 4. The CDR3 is CASSVGQGFEQYF. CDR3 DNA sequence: TGCGCCAGCAGCGTGGGACAGGGGTTCGAGCAGTACTTC.

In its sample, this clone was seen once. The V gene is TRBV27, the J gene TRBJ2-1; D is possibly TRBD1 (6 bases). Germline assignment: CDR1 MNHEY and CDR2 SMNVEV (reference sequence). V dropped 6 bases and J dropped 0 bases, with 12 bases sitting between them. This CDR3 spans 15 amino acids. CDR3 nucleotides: TGTGCCAGCAGCCCGGACAGAAGCTCCTACAATGAGCAGTTCTTC. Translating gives CASSPDRSSYNEQFF.

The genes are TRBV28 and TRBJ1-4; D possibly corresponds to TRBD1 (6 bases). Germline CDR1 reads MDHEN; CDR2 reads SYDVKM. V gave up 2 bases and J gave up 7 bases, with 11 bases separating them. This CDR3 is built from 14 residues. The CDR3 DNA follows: TGTGCCAGCAGTTTACGGGGGGGCGGTGAAAAACTGTTTTTT. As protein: CASSLRGGGEKLFF.

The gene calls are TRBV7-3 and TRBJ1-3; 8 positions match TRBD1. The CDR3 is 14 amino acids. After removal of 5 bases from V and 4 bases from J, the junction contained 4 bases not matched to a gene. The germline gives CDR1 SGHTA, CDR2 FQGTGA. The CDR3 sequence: CASSPTGDGNTIYF. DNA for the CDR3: TGTGCCAGCAGCCCGACAGGGGACGGAAACACCATATATTTT.

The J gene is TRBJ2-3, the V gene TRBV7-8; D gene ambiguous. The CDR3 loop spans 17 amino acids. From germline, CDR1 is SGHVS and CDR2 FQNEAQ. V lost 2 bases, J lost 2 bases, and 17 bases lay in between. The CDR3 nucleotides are TGTGCCAGCAGCTTAATCGGCCGAGGATCCCCCACAGATACGCAGTATTTT. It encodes CASSLIGRGSPTDTQYF.

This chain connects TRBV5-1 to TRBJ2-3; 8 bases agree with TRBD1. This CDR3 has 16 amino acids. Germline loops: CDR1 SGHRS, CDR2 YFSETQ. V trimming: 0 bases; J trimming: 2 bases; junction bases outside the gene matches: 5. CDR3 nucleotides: TGCGCCAGCAGCTTGGGGCAGGGGGCTTCCACAGATACGCAGTATTTT. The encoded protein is CASSLGQGASTDTQYF. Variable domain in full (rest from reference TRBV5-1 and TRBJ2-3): KAGVTQTPRYLIKTRGQQVTLSCSPISGHRSVSWYQQTPGQGLQFLFEYFSETQRNKGNFPGRFSGRQFSNSRSEMNVSTLELGDSALYLCASSLGQGASTDTQYFGPGTRLTVL.

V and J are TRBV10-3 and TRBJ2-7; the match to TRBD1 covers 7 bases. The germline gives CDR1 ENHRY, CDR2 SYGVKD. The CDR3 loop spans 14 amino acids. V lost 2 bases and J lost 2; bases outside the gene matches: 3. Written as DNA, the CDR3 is TGTGCCATCAGTGAGACAGGGGCCCCCTACGAGCAGTACTTC. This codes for CAISETGAPYEQYF.

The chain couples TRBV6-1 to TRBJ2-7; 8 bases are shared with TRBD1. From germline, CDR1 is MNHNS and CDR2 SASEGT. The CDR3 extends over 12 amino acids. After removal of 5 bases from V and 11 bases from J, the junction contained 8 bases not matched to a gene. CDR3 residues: CASSRTGTGKYF. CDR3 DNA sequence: TGTGCCAGCAGTCGGACAGGGACGGGGAAGTACTTC.

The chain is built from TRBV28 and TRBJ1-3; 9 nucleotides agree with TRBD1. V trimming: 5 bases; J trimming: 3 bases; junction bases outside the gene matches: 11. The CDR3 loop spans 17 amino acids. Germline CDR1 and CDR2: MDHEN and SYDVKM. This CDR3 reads CASSPLGQGFGGNTIYF. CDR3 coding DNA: TGTGCCAGCAGTCCACTGGGACAGGGATTTGGTGGAAACACCATATATTTT.

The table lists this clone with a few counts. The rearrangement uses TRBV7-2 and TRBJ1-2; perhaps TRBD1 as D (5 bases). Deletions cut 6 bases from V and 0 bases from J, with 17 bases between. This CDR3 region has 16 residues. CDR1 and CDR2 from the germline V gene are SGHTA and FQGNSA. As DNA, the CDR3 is TGTGCCAGCAGTTCCGAGGGGAGGAGATCTAACTATGGCTACACCTTC. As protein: CASSSEGRRSNYGYTF.

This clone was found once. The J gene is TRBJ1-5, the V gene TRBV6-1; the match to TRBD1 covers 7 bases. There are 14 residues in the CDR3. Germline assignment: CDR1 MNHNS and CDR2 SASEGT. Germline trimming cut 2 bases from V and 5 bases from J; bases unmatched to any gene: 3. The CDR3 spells CASSEQGEDQPQHF. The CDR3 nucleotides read TGTGCCAGCAGTGAACAGGGGGAGGATCAGCCCCAGCATTTT.

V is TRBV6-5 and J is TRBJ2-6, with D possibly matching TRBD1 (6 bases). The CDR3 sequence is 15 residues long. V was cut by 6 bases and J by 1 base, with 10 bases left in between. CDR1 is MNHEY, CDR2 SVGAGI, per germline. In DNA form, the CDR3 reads TGTGCCAGCAGGGCAACAGGGTCTGGGGCCAACGTCCTGACTTTC. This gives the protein CASRATGSGANVLTF.

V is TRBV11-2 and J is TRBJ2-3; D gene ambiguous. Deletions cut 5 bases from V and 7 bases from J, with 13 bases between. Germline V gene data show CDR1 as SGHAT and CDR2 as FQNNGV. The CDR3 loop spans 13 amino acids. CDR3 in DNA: TGTGCCAGCAGCCAGACAAGGTTAAATACGCAGTATTTT. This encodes CASSQTRLNTQYF.

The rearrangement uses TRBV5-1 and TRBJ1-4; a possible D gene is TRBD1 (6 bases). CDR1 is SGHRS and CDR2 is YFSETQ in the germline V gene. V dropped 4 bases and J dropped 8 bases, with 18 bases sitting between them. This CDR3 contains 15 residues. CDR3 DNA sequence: TGCGCCAGCAGCCCAGGTGCAGGGGCAGGCGAAAAACTGTTTTTT. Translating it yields CASSPGAGAGEKLFF. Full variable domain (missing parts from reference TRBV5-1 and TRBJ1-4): KAGVTQTPRYLIKTRGQQVTLSCSPISGHRSVSWYQQTPGQGLQFLFEYFSETQRNKGNFPGRFSGRQFSNSRSEMNVSTLELGDSALYLCASSPGAGAGEKLFFGSGTQLSVL.